The T cell receptor (beta chain) under discussion was sequenced for a study of identical twins. Germline V gene data show CDR1 as DFQATT and CDR2 as SNEGSKA (reference sequence). This CDR3 is built from 15 residues. V lost 7 bases, J lost 3 bases, and 18 bases lay in between. MiXCR was run by TCRdb on the 5' RACE reads, yielding one entry per CDR3 protein. The sample has 420,000 or so distinct CDR3 sequences, approximately 17% seen once. Study-wide findings and caveats: Out-of-frame alpha sequences shared between twins exhibited an excess of low generation probability. One should note that invariant MAIT and iNKT cells could partly confound zero-insertion analyses.

This clonotype was detected a few times. No antigen is known for it. The chain combines TRBV20-1 with TRBJ2-2; TRBD1 might be the D (6 bases). Material: naive T cells sorted from blood. This clonotype originated in a man between 50 and 59 years old in good health. The CDR3 coding sequence is TGCAGTGTGAAGCACCAGGGGATAGACACCGGGGAGCTGTTTTTT. This codes for CSVKHQGIDTGELFF.